These T cell receptor beta chains were read from a single sample in a study of blood T cell repertoires in COVID-19. Assay: immunoSEQ multiplex PCR; the TCRdb copy retains only in-frame clones and omits some. In the table there are over 110,000 clones, more than 75% of which are singletons. Sequencing was performed on peripheral blood. These receptors all stem from a man older than 75 with acute or convalescent COVID-19. Both conserved end residues are part of each CDR3. A D gene is named only where the DNA matches it firmly. A row's size may be missing; if present it is once, few, many or a size class.

d_gene: TRBD1; j_gene: TRBJ2-7; abundance: -; v_gene: TRBV11-2; CDR3aa: CASSPRRDREPYEQYF; CDR3nt: TGTGCCAGCAGCCCCCGCCGGGACAGGGAACCCTACGAGCAGTACTTC
d_gene: -; j_gene: TRBJ2-7; abundance: -; v_gene: TRBV6-5; CDR3aa: CASRGGAYEQYF; CDR3nt: TGTGCCAGCCGAGGGGGGGCCTACGAGCAGTACTTC
d_gene: TRBD1; j_gene: TRBJ2-6; abundance: -; v_gene: TRBV20-1; CDR3aa: CSASGDSYSGANVLTF; CDR3nt: TGCAGTGCTAGTGGGGACAGTTACTCTGGGGCCAACGTCCTGACTTTC
d_gene: -; j_gene: TRBJ2-1; abundance: -; v_gene: TRBV12-3/TRBV12-4; CDR3aa: CASKGGVNGEQFF; CDR3nt: TGTGCCAGTAAAGGGGGGGTTAACGGTGAGCAGTTCTTC
d_gene: -; j_gene: TRBJ2-1; abundance: once; v_gene: TRBV3-1/TRBV3-2; CDR3aa: CASSQDGSNEQFF; CDR3nt: TGTGCCAGCAGCCAAGATGGGAGCAATGAGCAGTTCTTC
d_gene: -; j_gene: TRBJ1-3; abundance: -; v_gene: TRBV7-2; CDR3aa: CASSLSRDSGNTIYF; CDR3nt: TGTGCCAGCAGCTTATCGAGAGACTCTGGAAACACCATATATTTT
d_gene: -; j_gene: TRBJ2-5; abundance: -; v_gene: TRBV2; CDR3aa: CASSATGFQETQYF; CDR3nt: TGTGCCAGCAGTGCTACAGGGTTCCAAGAGACCCAGTACTTC
d_gene: -; j_gene: TRBJ1-5; abundance: -; v_gene: TRBV19; CDR3aa: CASAVDSNQPQHF; CDR3nt: TGTGCCAGTGCGGTCGATAGCAATCAGCCCCAGCATTTT
d_gene: TRBD2; j_gene: TRBJ2-2; abundance: -; v_gene: TRBV28; CDR3aa: CATKSTSGGRDGELFF; CDR3nt: TGTGCCACCAAGTCTACTAGCGGGGGGCGGGACGGGGAGCTGTTTTTT
d_gene: TRBD1; j_gene: TRBJ2-3; abundance: few; v_gene: TRBV30; CDR3aa: CAWSVGGQGADTQYF; CDR3nt: TGTGCCTGGAGTGTTGGGGGACAGGGGGCAGATACGCAGTATTTT
d_gene: -; j_gene: TRBJ2-2; abundance: few; v_gene: TRBV28; CDR3aa: CASSLYRGASNTGELFF; CDR3nt: TGTGCCAGCAGTTTATATCGGGGGGCTTCGAACACCGGGGAGCTGTTTTTT
d_gene: -; j_gene: TRBJ2-2; abundance: -; v_gene: TRBV9; CDR3aa: CASSVGTATGELFF; CDR3nt: TGTGCCAGCAGCGTAGGGACAGCCACCGGGGAGCTGTTTTTT
d_gene: -; j_gene: TRBJ2-1; abundance: -; v_gene: TRBV2; CDR3aa: CASSDPWGVGYEQFF; CDR3nt: TGTGCCAGCAGTGACCCTTGGGGGGTAGGCTATGAGCAGTTCTTC
d_gene: -; j_gene: TRBJ2-1; abundance: -; v_gene: TRBV28; CDR3aa: CASRLPGGGVYNEQFF; CDR3nt: TGTGCCAGCAGATTACCCGGCGGGGGCGTTTACAATGAGCAGTTCTTC
d_gene: -; j_gene: TRBJ2-7; abundance: -; v_gene: TRBV11-2; CDR3aa: CASIEGVLAYEQYF; CDR3nt: TGTGCCAGCATAGAGGGGGTCTTGGCCTACGAGCAGTACTTC
d_gene: -; j_gene: TRBJ2-2; abundance: -; v_gene: TRBV5-1; CDR3aa: CASSLFPPSNTGELFF; CDR3nt: TGCGCCAGCAGCCTCTTCCCTCCTTCGAACACCGGGGAGCTGTTTTTT
d_gene: -; j_gene: TRBJ1-1; abundance: -; v_gene: TRBV28; CDR3aa: CASTKYRDGTEAFF; CDR3nt: TGTGCCAGCACCAAGTACAGGGATGGGACTGAAGCTTTCTTT
d_gene: TRBD2; j_gene: TRBJ2-3; abundance: few; v_gene: TRBV5-4; CDR3aa: CASSRGTSGGRTDTQYF; CDR3nt: TGTGCCAGCAGCCGCGGGACTAGCGGGGGCCGCACAGATACGCAGTATTTT
d_gene: -; j_gene: TRBJ2-2; abundance: -; v_gene: TRBV4-3; CDR3aa: CASSQLTQAEPGPGGTGELFF; CDR3nt: TGCGCCAGCAGCCAACTAACCCAGGCTGAACCCGGGCCCGGGGGCACCGGGGAGCTGTTTTTT
d_gene: TRBD2; j_gene: TRBJ2-2; abundance: -; v_gene: TRBV11-2; CDR3aa: CASSLKSGLAGGNTGELFF; CDR3nt: TGTGCCAGCAGCCTAAAATCGGGACTAGCGGGGGGAAACACCGGGGAGCTGTTTTTT
d_gene: TRBD1; j_gene: TRBJ2-1; abundance: -; v_gene: TRBV6-1; CDR3aa: CASSEAVTGLNEQFF; CDR3nt: TGTGCCAGCAGTGAAGCGGTGACAGGGTTGAATGAGCAGTTCTTC
d_gene: -; j_gene: TRBJ1-5; abundance: -; v_gene: TRBV4-2; CDR3aa: CASSQDRRENQPQHF; CDR3nt: TGTGCCAGCAGCCAAGATCGTCGGGAGAATCAGCCCCAGCATTTT
d_gene: TRBD2; j_gene: TRBJ2-5; abundance: -; v_gene: TRBV28; CDR3aa: CASSPPSGGGTQYF; CDR3nt: TGTGCCAGCAGTCCCCCCAGCGGGGGTGGGACCCAGTACTTC
d_gene: -; j_gene: TRBJ2-1; abundance: -; v_gene: TRBV5-1; CDR3aa: CASRDLDYNEQFF; CDR3nt: TGCGCCAGCCGGGACTTAGACTACAATGAGCAGTTCTTC
d_gene: -; j_gene: TRBJ1-5; abundance: once; v_gene: TRBV6-5; CDR3aa: CASTGQINQPQHF; CDR3nt: TGTGCCAGCACTGGACAGATCAATCAGCCCCAGCATTTT
d_gene: -; j_gene: TRBJ2-1; abundance: -; v_gene: TRBV29-1; CDR3aa: CSVRTGEQFF; CDR3nt: TGCAGCGTACGGACGGGGGAGCAGTTCTTC
d_gene: TRBD1; j_gene: TRBJ1-3; abundance: -; v_gene: TRBV5-1; CDR3aa: CASSLGQVRSGNTIYF; CDR3nt: TGCGCCAGCAGCCTAGGACAGGTTCGCTCTGGAAACACCATATATTTT
d_gene: -; j_gene: TRBJ1-2; abundance: -; v_gene: TRBV11-2; CDR3aa: CASSFGQRNNYGYTF; CDR3nt: TGTGCCAGCAGCTTTGGACAGCGCAATAACTATGGCTACACCTTC
d_gene: -; j_gene: TRBJ1-3; abundance: few; v_gene: TRBV5-5; CDR3aa: CASSLDGGPGNTIYF; CDR3nt: TGTGCCAGCAGCTTGGATGGGGGCCCTGGAAACACCATATATTTT
d_gene: TRBD2; j_gene: TRBJ2-7; abundance: -; v_gene: TRBV7-2; CDR3aa: CASSLGLAGYEQYF; CDR3nt: TGTGCCAGCAGCTTAGGACTAGCGGGGTACGAGCAGTACTTC
d_gene: -; j_gene: TRBJ1-5; abundance: few; v_gene: TRBV6-4; CDR3aa: CASSATREGPQHF; CDR3nt: TGTGCCAGCAGTGCCACCAGGGAGGGGCCCCAGCATTTT
d_gene: TRBD2; j_gene: TRBJ2-7; abundance: -; v_gene: TRBV7-3; CDR3aa: CASSLSGGNYEQYF; CDR3nt: TGTGCCAGCAGCTTGAGCGGGGGGAACTACGAGCAGTACTTC
d_gene: TRBD1; j_gene: TRBJ2-7; abundance: -; v_gene: TRBV29-1; CDR3aa: CSVMTGGNSEQYF; CDR3nt: TGCAGCGTAATGACAGGGGGCAACTCCGAGCAGTACTTC
d_gene: -; j_gene: TRBJ2-7; abundance: once; v_gene: TRBV2; CDR3aa: CASTVGHLDEQYF; CDR3nt: TGTGCCAGCACAGTCGGACACCTCGACGAGCAGTACTTC
d_gene: TRBD1; j_gene: TRBJ2-2; abundance: few; v_gene: TRBV7-2; CDR3aa: CASSFTGTGTTGELFF; CDR3nt: TGTGCCAGCAGCTTTACCGGGACAGGGACCACCGGGGAGCTGTTTTTT
d_gene: -; j_gene: TRBJ2-5; abundance: once; v_gene: TRBV6-5; CDR3aa: CASSFTQGVETQYF; CDR3nt: TGTGCCAGCAGTTTCACCCAGGGCGTGGAGACCCAGTACTTC
d_gene: -; j_gene: TRBJ1-2; abundance: -; v_gene: TRBV5-6; CDR3aa: CASSLWAGVGYTF; CDR3nt: TGTGCCAGCAGCCTGTGGGCAGGGGTTGGCTACACCTTC
d_gene: TRBD1; j_gene: TRBJ1-6; abundance: -; v_gene: TRBV5-1; CDR3aa: CASSDQTGGPSNSPLHF; CDR3nt: TGCGCCAGCAGCGACCAGACAGGGGGCCCCAGTAATTCACCCCTCCACTTT
d_gene: -; j_gene: TRBJ2-1; abundance: -; v_gene: TRBV7-2; CDR3aa: CASSSTNPLNEQFF; CDR3nt: TGTGCCAGCAGCTCCACTAACCCCCTCAATGAGCAGTTCTTC